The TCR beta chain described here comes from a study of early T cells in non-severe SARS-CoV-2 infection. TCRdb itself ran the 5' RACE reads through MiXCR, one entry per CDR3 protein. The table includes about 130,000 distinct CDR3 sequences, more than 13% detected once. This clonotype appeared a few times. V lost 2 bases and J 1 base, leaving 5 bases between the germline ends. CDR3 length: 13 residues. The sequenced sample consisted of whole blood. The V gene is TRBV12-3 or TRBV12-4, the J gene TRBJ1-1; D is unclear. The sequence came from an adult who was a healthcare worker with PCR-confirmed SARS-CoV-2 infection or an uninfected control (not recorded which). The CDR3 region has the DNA TGTGCCAGCAGTTTAAAGGCGAACACTGAAGCTTTCTTT. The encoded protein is CASSLKANTEAFF.